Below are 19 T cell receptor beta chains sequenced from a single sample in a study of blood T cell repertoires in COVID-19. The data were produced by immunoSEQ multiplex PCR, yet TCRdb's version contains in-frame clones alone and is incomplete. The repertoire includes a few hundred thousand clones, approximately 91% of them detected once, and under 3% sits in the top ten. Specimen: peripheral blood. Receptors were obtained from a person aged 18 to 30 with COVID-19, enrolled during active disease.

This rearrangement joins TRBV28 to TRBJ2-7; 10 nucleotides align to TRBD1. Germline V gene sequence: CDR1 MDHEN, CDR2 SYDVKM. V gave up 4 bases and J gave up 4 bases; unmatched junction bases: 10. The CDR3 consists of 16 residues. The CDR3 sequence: CASSSRTGGYWYEQYF. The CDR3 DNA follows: TGTGCCAGCAGTTCCCGGACAGGGGGGTATTGGTACGAGCAGTACTTC.

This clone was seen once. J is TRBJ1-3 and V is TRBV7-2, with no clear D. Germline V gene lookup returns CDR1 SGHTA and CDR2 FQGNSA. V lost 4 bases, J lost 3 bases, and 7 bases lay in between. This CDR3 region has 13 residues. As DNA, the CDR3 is TGTGCCAGCAGCTCGTCGTTTGGAAACACCATATATTTT. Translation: CASSSSFGNTIYF.

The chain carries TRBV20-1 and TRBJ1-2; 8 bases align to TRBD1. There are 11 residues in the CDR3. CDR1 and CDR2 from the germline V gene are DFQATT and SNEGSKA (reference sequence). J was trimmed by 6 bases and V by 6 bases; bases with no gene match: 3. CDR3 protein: CSAETGDGYTF. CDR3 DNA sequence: TGCAGTGCCGAGACAGGGGATGGCTACACCTTC.

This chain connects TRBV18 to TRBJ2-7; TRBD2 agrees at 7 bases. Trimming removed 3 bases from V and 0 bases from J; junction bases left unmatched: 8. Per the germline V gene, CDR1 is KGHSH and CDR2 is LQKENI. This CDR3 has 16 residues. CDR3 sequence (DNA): TGTGCCAGCTCACCGCCAACTGGCGGGGGCTCCTACGAGCAGTACTTC. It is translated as CASSPPTGGGSYEQYF.

The CDR3 coding sequence is TGCGCCAGCAGCTTGTTCTTGAAAGGACCAGCGGGAGACAATGAGCAGTTCTTC. It translates to CASSLFLKGPAGDNEQFF. The rearrangement uses TRBV5-1 and TRBJ2-1; 8 nucleotides line up with TRBD2. This CDR3 comprises 18 residues. V trimming: 1 base; J trimming: 5 bases; junction bases outside the gene matches: 14. The germline CDR1 and CDR2 sequences are SGHRS and YFSETQ.

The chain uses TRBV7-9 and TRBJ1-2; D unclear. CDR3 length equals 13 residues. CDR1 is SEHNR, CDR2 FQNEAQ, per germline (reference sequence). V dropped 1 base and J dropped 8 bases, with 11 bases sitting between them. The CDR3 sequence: CASSLDSERGYTF. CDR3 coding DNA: TGTGCCAGCAGCTTAGATTCGGAGAGGGGCTACACCTTC.

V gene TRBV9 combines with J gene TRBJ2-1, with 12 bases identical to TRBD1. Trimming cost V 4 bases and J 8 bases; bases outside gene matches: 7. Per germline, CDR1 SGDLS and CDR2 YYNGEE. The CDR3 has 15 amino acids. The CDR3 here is CASSYQGQGADEQFF. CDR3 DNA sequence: TGTGCCAGCAGCTATCAGGGACAGGGGGCCGATGAGCAGTTCTTC.

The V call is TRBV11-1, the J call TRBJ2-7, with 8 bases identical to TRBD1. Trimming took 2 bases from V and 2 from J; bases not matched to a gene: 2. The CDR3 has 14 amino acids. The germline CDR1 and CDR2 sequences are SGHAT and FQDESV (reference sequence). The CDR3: CASSLWTGTYEQYF. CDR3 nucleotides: TGTGCCAGCAGCTTATGGACAGGGACCTACGAGCAGTACTTC.

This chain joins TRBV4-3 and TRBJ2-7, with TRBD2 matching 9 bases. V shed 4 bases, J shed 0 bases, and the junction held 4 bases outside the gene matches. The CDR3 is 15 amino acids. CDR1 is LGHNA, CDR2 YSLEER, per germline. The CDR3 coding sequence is TGCGCCAGCAGCCCCATAGCGGGGGACTCCTACGAGCAGTACTTC. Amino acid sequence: CASSPIAGDSYEQYF.

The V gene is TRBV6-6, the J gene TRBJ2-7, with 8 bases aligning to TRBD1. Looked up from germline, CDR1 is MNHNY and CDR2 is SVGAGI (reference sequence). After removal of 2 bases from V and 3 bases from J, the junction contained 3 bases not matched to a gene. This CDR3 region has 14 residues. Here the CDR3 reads CASSYPGQGYEQYF. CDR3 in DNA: TGTGCCAGCAGTTACCCAGGACAGGGCTACGAGCAGTACTTC.

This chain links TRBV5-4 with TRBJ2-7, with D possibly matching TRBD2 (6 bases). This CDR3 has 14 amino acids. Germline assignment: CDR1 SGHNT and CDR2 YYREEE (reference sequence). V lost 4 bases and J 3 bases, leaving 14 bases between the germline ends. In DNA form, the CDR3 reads TGTGCCAGCAGCCGCGGGACTTGGGTCTACGAGCAGTACTTC. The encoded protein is CASSRGTWVYEQYF.

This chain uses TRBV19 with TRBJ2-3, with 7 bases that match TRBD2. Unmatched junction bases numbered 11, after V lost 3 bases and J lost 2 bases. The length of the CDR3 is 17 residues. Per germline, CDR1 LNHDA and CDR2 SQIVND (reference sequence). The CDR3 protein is CASSIETSRSLTDTQYF. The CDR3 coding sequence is TGTGCCAGTAGTATCGAGACTAGCCGGTCCCTCACAGATACGCAGTATTTT.

CDR3 nucleotide sequence: TGTGCCAGCAATACCCAGGCGGGGGGCAACACTGAAGCTTTCTTT. This sequence encodes CASNTQAGGNTEAFF. The gene calls are TRBV6-5 and TRBJ1-1; D possibly corresponds to TRBD1 (6 bases). Between the trimmed V and J ends, which lost 7 bases and 2 bases, there was a span of 17 bases. The CDR3 sequence is 15 residues long. CDR1 is MNHEY, CDR2 SVGAGI, per germline.

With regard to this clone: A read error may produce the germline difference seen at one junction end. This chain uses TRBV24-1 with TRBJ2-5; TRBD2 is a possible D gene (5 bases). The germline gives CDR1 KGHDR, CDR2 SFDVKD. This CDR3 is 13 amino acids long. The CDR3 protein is CASRGSDTETQYF. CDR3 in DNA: TGTGCCTCCAGAGGTAGCGATACAGAGACCCAGTACTTC.

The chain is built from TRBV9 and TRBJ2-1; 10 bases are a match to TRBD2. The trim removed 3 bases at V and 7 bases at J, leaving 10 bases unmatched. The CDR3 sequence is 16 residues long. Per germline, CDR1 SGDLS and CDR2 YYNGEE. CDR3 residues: CASSGLTSGKGNEQFF. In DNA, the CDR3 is TGTGCCAGCAGCGGTCTAACTAGCGGGAAGGGGAATGAGCAGTTCTTC.

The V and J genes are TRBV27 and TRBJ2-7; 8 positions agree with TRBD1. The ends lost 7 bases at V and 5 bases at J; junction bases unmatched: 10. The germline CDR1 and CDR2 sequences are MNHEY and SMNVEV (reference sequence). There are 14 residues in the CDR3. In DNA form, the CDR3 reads TGTGCCAGCACATCAGTCGGACAGGGAAACGAGCAGTACTTC. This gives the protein CASTSVGQGNEQYF.

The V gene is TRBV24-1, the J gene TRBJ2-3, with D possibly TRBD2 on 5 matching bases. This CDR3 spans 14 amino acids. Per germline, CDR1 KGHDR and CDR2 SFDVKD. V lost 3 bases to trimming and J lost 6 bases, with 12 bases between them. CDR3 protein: CATSDTRLTDTQYF. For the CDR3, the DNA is TGTGCCACCAGTGATACCCGACTAACCGATACGCAGTATTTT.

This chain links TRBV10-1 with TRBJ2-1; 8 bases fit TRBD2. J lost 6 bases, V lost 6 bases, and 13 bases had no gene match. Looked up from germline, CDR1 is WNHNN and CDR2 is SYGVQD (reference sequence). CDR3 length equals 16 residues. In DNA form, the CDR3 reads TGCGCCAGCAGCCCCGGAACGGGAGGGTCTTTCAATGAGCAGTTCTTC. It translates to CASSPGTGGSFNEQFF.

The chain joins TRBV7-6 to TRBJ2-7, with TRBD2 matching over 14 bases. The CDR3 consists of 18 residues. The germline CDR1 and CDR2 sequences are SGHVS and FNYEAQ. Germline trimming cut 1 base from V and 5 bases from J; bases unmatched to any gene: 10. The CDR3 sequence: CASSLDPGTSGRGNEQYF. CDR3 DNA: TGTGCCAGCAGCTTAGACCCCGGGACTAGCGGGAGAGGCAACGAGCAGTACTTC.